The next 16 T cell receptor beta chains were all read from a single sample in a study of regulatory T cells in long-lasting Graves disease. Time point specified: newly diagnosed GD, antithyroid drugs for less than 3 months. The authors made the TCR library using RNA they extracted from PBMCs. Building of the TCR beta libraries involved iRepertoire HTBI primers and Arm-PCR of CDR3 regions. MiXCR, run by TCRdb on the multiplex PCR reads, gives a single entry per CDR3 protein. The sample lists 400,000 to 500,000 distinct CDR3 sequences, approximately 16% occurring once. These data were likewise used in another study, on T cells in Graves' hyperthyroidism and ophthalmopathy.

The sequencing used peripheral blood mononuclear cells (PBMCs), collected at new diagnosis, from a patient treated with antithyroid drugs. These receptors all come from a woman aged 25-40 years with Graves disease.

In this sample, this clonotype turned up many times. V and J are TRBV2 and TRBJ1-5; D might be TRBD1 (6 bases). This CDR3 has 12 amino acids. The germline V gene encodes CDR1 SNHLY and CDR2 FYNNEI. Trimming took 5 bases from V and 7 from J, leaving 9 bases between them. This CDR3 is CASSSQGQPQHF. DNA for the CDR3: TGTGCCAGCAGTTCACAGGGACAGCCCCAGCATTTT.

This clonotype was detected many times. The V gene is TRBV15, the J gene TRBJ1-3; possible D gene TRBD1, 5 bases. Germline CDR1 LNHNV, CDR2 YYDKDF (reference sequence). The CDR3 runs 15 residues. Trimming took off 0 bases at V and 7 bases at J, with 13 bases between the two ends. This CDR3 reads CATSRDRLGDNTIYF. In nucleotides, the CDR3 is TGTGCCACCAGCAGAGACAGGTTGGGGGACAACACCATATATTTT.

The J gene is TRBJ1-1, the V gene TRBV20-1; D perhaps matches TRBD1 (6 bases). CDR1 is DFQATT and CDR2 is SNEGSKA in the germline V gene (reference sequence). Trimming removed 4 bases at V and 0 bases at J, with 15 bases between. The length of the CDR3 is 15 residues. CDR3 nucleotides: TGCAGTGCTACGATAAGAGGACAGATGAACACTGAAGCTTTCTTT. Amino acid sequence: CSATIRGQMNTEAFF.

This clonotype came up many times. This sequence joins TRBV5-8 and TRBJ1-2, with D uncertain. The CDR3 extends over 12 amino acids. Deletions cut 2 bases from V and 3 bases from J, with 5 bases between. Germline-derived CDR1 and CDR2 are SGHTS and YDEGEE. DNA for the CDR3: TGTGCCAGCAGCTTACAGTACTATGGCTACACCTTC. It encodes CASSLQYYGYTF.

The CDR3 region is CSARPWGGTLAYNEQFF. For the CDR3, the DNA is TGCAGTGCTCGCCCTTGGGGCGGAACGCTGGCCTACAATGAGCAGTTCTTC. The chain carries TRBV20-1 and TRBJ2-1, with a weak D call TRBD1 (5 bases). The germline V and J ends were trimmed by 5 bases and 2 bases, with 22 bases remaining between them. Germline CDR1 reads DFQATT; CDR2 reads SNEGSKA (reference sequence). The CDR3 spans 17 residues.

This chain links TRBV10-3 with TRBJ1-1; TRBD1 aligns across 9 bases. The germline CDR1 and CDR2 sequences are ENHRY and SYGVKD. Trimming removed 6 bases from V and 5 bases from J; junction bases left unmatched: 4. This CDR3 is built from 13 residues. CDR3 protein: CAIRQGAGTEAFF. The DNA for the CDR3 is TGTGCCATCAGACAGGGGGCGGGTACTGAAGCTTTCTTT.

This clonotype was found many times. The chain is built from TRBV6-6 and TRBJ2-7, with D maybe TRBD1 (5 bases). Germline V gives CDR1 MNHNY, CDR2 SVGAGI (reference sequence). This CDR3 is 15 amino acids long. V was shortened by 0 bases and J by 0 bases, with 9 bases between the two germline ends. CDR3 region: CASSYSTVGSYEQYF. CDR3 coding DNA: TGTGCCAGCAGTTACTCGACAGTGGGCTCCTACGAGCAGTACTTC.

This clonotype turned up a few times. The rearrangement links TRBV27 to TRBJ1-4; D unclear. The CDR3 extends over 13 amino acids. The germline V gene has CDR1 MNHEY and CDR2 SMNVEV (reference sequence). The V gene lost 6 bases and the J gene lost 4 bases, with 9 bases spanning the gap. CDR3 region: CASSRQYNEKLFF. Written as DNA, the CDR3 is TGTGCCAGCAGCAGACAATATAATGAAAAACTGTTTTTT.

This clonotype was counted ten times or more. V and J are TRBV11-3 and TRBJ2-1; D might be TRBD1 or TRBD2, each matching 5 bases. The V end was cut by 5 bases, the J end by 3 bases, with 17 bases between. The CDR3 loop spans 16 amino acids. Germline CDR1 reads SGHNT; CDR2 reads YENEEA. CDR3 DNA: TGTGCCAGCAGCCCCTCCGGGACCGACTTCTACAATGAGCAGTTCTTC. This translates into CASSPSGTDFYNEQFF.

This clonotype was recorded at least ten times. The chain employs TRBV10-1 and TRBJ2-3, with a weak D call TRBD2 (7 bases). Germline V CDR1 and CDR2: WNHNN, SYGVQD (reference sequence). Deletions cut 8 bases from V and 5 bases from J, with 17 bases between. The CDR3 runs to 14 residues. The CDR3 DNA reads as TGCGCCAGCTCGCCCGGGGGGCAGAAAGATACGCAGTATTTT. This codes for CASSPGGQKDTQYF.

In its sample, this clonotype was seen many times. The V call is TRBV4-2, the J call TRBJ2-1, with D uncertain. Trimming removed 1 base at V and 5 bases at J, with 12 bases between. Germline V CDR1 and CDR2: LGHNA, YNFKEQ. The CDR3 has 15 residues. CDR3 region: CASSQGPRENNEQFF. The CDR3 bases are TGTGCCAGCAGCCAAGGTCCCCGCGAGAACAATGAGCAGTTCTTC.

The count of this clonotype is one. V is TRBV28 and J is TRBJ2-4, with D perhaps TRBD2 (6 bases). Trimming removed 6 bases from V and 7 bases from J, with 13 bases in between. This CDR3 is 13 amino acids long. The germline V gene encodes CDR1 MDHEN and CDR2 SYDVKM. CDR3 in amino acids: CASRLQGGNIQYF. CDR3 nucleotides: TGTGCCAGCAGACTTCAGGGAGGCAACATTCAGTACTTC.

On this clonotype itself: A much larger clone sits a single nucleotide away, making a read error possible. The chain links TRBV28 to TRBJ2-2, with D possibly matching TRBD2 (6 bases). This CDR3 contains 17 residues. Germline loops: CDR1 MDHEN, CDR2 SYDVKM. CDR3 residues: CASSTPGDEIFTGGLFF. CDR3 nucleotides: TGTGCCAGCAGTACCCCTGGGGACGAGATTTTCACCGGGGGGCTGTTTTTT.

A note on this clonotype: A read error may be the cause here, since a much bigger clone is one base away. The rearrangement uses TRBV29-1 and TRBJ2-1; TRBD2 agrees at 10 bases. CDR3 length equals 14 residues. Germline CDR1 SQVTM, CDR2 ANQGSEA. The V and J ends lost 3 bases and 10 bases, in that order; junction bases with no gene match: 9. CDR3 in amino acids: CSVDISGRGGEQFF. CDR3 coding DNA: TGCAGCGTTGACATAAGCGGGAGGGGCGGGGAGCAGTTCTTC.

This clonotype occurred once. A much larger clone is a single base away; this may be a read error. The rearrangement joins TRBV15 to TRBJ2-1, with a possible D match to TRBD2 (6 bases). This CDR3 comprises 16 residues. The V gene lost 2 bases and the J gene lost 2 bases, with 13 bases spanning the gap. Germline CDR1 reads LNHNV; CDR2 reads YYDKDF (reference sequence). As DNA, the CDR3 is TGTGCCACCAGCAGAAGGGACTCCGCCGCCTACAATGAGCAGTTCTTC. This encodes CATSRRDSAAYNEQFF.

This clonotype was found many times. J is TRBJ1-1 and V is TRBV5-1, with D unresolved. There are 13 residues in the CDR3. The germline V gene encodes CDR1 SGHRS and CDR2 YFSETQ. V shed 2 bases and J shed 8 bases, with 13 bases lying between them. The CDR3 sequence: CASSLADLREAFF. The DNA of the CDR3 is TGCGCCAGCAGCTTAGCGGACCTTCGAGAAGCTTTCTTT. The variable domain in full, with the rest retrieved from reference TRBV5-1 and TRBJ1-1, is KAGVTQTPRYLIKTRGQQVTLSCSPISGHRSVSWYQQTPGQGLQFLFEYFSETQRNKGNFPGRFSGRQFSNSRSEMNVSTLELGDSALYLCASSLADLREAFFGQGTRLTVV.